This T cell receptor beta chain was sequenced during a study of T cell responses to AZD1222 COVID-19 vaccine. Findings of the study overall: Donors were mostly white British, more females; clonal diversity possibly underestimated. The study found vaccine-associated CD4 TCRs spanning spike, dominant at 160-218 and 743-854. Variant regions that are unmutated are reportedly the target of nearly half of spike-specific TCRs.

About this clone: Its antigen is not identified.

Per germline, CDR1 SGHRS and CDR2 YFSETQ. The CDR3 runs to 13 residues. V lost 2 bases and J lost 5, with 10 bases in between. The table came from immunoSEQ multiplex PCR; TCRdb's copy has only in-frame clones and leaves some out. The data hold 140,000 or so clones, with roughly 92% observed a single time. This clonotype originated in an adult in good health. The chain carries TRBV5-1 and TRBJ1-1; D might be TRBD1 (5 bases). Here the sequenced sample was peripheral blood, taken on day 0 of AZD1222 vaccination. As DNA, the CDR3 is TGCGCCAGCAGCTTAACAGGTCGGACTGAAGCTTTCTTT. It codes for CASSLTGRTEAFF.